This T cell receptor beta chain was retrieved from a study of T-cell memory formation after mild COVID-19. This CDR3 spans 14 amino acids. CDR1 is ENHRY and CDR2 is SYGVKD in the germline V gene. V was clipped by 4 bases and J by 4 bases; unmatched bases: 3. TCRdb processed the 5' RACE reads anew with MiXCR; each CDR3 protein has one entry. The profile shows roughly 580,000 distinct CDR3 sequences, 15% to 20% of them singletons. This clonotype has only a few counts. The sample consisted of PBMCs or a T cell subset sorted from them (not recorded which). The receptor comes from an adult woman who had mild COVID-19 (a few samples of this study predate the infection). Cell type and time point are not known. The chain carries TRBV10-3 and TRBJ1-1; 10 nucleotides line up with TRBD1. The chain's CDR3 is CAISGTGGSTEAFF. CDR3 bases: TGTGCCATCAGTGGGACAGGGGGATCCACTGAAGCTTTCTTT.